This entry concerns a single T cell receptor (beta chain). This clone showed up just once. Its binding antigen is unknown. There are no base qualities to consult, and no much larger clone falls within one base. This sample is drawn from a study of lymphopenia after photon versus proton radiotherapy (dated by TCRdb to about 2019). About the study as a whole: The immunological effects of photon versus proton radiation therapy were compared in patients with gastrointestinal tumors who developed high-grade lymphopenia. The goal of the study was to describe how the two radiation modalities differ in their effects on the immune system. The cohort included some 20 patients with gastrointestinal tumors who developed lymphopenia after receiving either photon or proton therapy. Results and caveats for the whole study, not just this receptor: Once the lymphocyte count had reached its nadir, the repertoires of photon-treated patients showed oligoclonal expansion, particularly of CD8+ Temra cells, and this expansion drove the decline in diversity. Proton-treated patients stayed relatively stable during treatment, while photon-treated patients lost naive T cells and TCR diversity and gained effector/memory populations. The survival association was assessed only in patients who died, and the authors presented better survival with proton therapy as a possibility rather than a demonstrated result. Across the cohort, an inverse correlation was found between a larger post-nadir drop in TCR diversity and overall survival time among patients who died.

Library method: the immunoSEQ multiplex PCR assay. Alongside multiparametric flow cytometry, deep sequencing of rearranged TCR beta loci was used to profile the T cell repertoires. TCRdb stores this immuneACCESS table with in-frame sequences only. Part of the clones is absent; in the studies checked, under half of the shortfall reflects unresolved V genes, and no reason is known for the rest. The sample includes 37,000 or so clones, with more than 70% observed a single time. Clones ranked in the top ten supply 10% of the sample. Sequencing used peripheral blood, obtained from a patient treated with proton-based radiotherapy. The receptor was isolated from a woman between 70 and 85 years old with pancreatic cancer. Some clones in this sample may be carry-over from other donors' samples.

The nucleotide sequence reads as follows: TGCGCCAGCAGCCAGGTGGACAGTACGATTCACACTGAAGCTTTCTTT. Its amino acids are CASSQVDSTIHTEAFF. The sequence links TRBV4-3 to TRBJ1-1; TRBD1 is perhaps the D gene, given 6 matching bases. Taken from cysteine to phenylalanine, the CDR3 has 16 residues. The DNA shown is the 48-base CDR3, in frame from base 1. The germline V gene provides CDR1 LGHNA and CDR2 YSLEER. V and J lose 3 bases and 3 bases, and a span of 17 bases separates them.